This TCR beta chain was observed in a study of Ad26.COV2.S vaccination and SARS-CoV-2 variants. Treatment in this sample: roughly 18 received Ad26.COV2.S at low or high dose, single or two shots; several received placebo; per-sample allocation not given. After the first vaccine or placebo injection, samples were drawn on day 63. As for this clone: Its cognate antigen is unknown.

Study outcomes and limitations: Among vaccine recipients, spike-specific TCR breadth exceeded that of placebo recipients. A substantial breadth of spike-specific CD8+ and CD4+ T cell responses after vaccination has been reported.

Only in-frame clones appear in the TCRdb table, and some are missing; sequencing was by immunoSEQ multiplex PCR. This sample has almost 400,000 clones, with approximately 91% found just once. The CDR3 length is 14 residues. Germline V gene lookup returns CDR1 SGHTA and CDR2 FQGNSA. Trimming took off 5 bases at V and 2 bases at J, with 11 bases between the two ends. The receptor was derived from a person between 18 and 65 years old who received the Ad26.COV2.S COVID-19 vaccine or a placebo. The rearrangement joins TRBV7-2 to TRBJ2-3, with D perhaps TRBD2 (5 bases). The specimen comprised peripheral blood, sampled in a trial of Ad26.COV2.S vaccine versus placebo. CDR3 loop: CASSRGLTTDTQYF. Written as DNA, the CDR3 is TGTGCCAGCAGCCGTGGACTTACCACAGATACGCAGTATTTT.